The 14 T cell receptor beta chains below all came from one sample that was sequenced in a study of cytomegalovirus exposure and HLA in healthy donors. The PCR employed 60 Vbeta primers together with 13 Jbeta primers. Assay: immunoSEQ multiplex PCR; the TCRdb copy retains only in-frame clones and omits some. Here the sample spans some 120,000 clones, around four fifths being singletons. The sequenced sample was PBMCs. The source is a human donor in good health.

This clone was seen only once. The CDR3, as DNA: TGTGCCAGCAGCCTAATAACGACTAGCGGGGTGGAGACCCAGTACTTC. Its protein product is CASSLITTSGVETQYF. The rearrangement joins TRBV4-2 to TRBJ2-5; TRBD2 matches 11 bases. The CDR3 has 16 residues. The trim removed 4 bases at V and 5 bases at J, leaving 9 bases unmatched. Germline V gene data show CDR1 as LGHNA and CDR2 as YNFKEQ.

The V gene is TRBV2, the J gene TRBJ1-6; TRBD1 aligns across 10 bases. Germline trimming cut 6 bases from V and 9 bases from J; bases unmatched to any gene: 5. CDR3 length: 14 residues. In germline, CDR1 is SNHLY, CDR2 FYNNEI. The CDR3: CASRPGTGASPLHF. As DNA, the CDR3 is TGTGCCAGCAGACCCGGGACAGGGGCTTCACCCCTCCACTTT.

This sequence joins TRBV28 and TRBJ1-2, with TRBD1 matching over 7 bases. CDR1 and CDR2 from the germline V gene are MDHEN and SYDVKM. V was clipped by 5 bases and J by 5 bases; unmatched bases: 8. The CDR3 runs to 14 residues. The CDR3 spells CASSPVGDSYGYTF. CDR3 coding DNA: TGTGCCAGCAGTCCCGTAGGGGACAGTTATGGCTACACCTTC.

The rearrangement uses TRBV9 and TRBJ2-1, with D maybe TRBD2 (6 bases). The V and J ends lost 3 bases and 4 bases respectively, with 20 bases between them. The CDR3 is made up of 17 amino acids. Germline-derived CDR1 and CDR2 are SGDLS and YYNGEE. The CDR3 region has the DNA TGTGCCAGCAGCGCGGCTCCTGGGGGAGGAGGGTACAATGAGCAGTTCTTC. Translating it yields CASSAAPGGGGYNEQFF.

The V and J genes are TRBV4-1 and TRBJ2-3; TRBD2 aligns across 10 bases. Germline V gene sequence: CDR1 MGHRA, CDR2 YSYEKL. The CDR3 loop spans 16 amino acids. Germline trimming cut 4 bases from V and 2 bases from J; bases unmatched to any gene: 6. The CDR3 sequence is CASSPHSGGTTDTQYF. In nucleotides, the CDR3 is TGCGCCAGCAGCCCCCATAGCGGGGGGACCACAGATACGCAGTATTTT.

This clone showed up just once. J is TRBJ2-7 and V is TRBV6-5, with D unresolved. CDR1 MNHEY and CDR2 SVGAGI come from the germline V gene. The CDR3 has 14 amino acids. With 0 bases removed from V and 2 bases from J, the gap between germline ends came to 8 bases. CDR3 DNA sequence: TGTGCCAGCAGTTACTCGAGCGACCCCTACGAGCAGTACTTC. Protein sequence: CASSYSSDPYEQYF.

V usage is TRBV9 and J usage is TRBJ2-2; 12 nucleotides agree with TRBD2. The CDR3 spans 19 residues. After removal of 0 bases from V and 4 bases from J, the junction contained 10 bases not matched to a gene. Germline values: CDR1 SGDLS, CDR2 YYNGEE. CDR3 DNA sequence: TGTGCCAGCAGCGTAGACTGGGCTAGCGGGGGGGAAGGCACCGGGGAGCTGTTTTTT. Translating it yields CASSVDWASGGEGTGELFF.

In its sample, this clone was seen a few times. The chain combines TRBV5-4 with TRBJ1-1; no definite D call. In germline, CDR1 is SGHNT, CDR2 YYREEE (reference sequence). Trimming cost V 0 bases and J 2 bases, with 8 bases left between them. The CDR3 sequence is 14 residues long. CDR3 protein: CASSLGQANTEAFF. The CDR3, as DNA: TGTGCCAGCAGCTTGGGTCAGGCCAACACTGAAGCTTTCTTT.

The CDR3 DNA follows: TGTGCCATCAGTGAAGGGGGAAGGCGCACAGATACGCAGTATTTT. This codes for CAISEGGRRTDTQYF. The chain is built from TRBV10-3 and TRBJ2-3, with a weak D call TRBD1 (6 bases). The V end lost 3 bases, the J end lost 1 base, and 11 bases lay between the germline ends. Germline CDR1 reads ENHRY; CDR2 reads SYGVKD. This CDR3 region has 15 residues.

This clone was recorded only once. CDR3 sequence reads: CASSEAGRGYEQYF. DNA of the CDR3: TGTGCCAGCAGTGAAGCGGGCAGGGGCTACGAGCAGTACTTC. This chain connects TRBV2 to TRBJ2-7; the D gene is possibly TRBD1 (6 bases). Trimming shortened V by 0 bases and J by 3 bases, and 9 bases separated the two germline ends. The germline V gene has CDR1 SNHLY and CDR2 FYNNEI. The CDR3 is made up of 14 amino acids.

The genes are TRBV28 and TRBJ2-2; the D gene is possibly TRBD2 (6 bases). The CDR3 covers 15 residues. Deletions cut 3 bases from V and 7 bases from J, with 15 bases between. The germline V gene has CDR1 MDHEN and CDR2 SYDVKM. CDR3 residues: CASSFGGGPGGELFF. The CDR3 DNA is TGTGCCAGCAGTTTCGGTGGAGGGCCGGGCGGGGAGCTGTTTTTT. The whole variable domain, remainder taken from reference TRBV28 and TRBJ2-2, is DVKVTQSSRYLVKRTGEKVFLECVQDMDHENMFWYRQDPGLGLRLIYFSYDVKMKEKGDIPEGYSVSREKKERFSLILESASTNQTSMYLCASSFGGGPGGELFFGEGSRLTVL.

The gene calls are TRBV4-2 and TRBJ2-7; 7 positions agree with TRBD2. After removal of 0 bases from V and 0 bases from J, the junction contained 8 bases not matched to a gene. The germline CDR1 and CDR2 sequences are LGHNA and YNFKEQ. The CDR3 loop spans 17 amino acids. This CDR3 is CASSQEAGLLYSYEQYF. CDR3 in DNA: TGTGCCAGCAGCCAAGAAGCGGGACTATTATACTCCTACGAGCAGTACTTC.

A few counts support this clone. This rearrangement joins TRBV6-1 to TRBJ2-7; the match to TRBD1 covers 9 bases. Germline loops: CDR1 MNHNS, CDR2 SASEGT. With V trimmed by 3 bases and J by 3 bases, 12 bases remained unmatched. CDR3 size: 17 residues. This CDR3 is CASSDIPGQGSFYEQYF. CDR3 DNA: TGTGCCAGCAGTGACATACCGGGACAGGGATCCTTCTACGAGCAGTACTTC.

This chain links TRBV6-1 with TRBJ2-1, with 8 bases aligning to TRBD2. Germline CDR1 and CDR2: MNHNS and SASEGT. The CDR3 runs 16 residues. Trimming at V came to 0 bases and at J to 3 bases, leaving 4 bases not matched to a gene. This CDR3 reads CASSEAKAGDYNEQFF. CDR3 DNA sequence: TGTGCCAGCAGTGAAGCAAAAGCGGGGGACTACAATGAGCAGTTCTTC.